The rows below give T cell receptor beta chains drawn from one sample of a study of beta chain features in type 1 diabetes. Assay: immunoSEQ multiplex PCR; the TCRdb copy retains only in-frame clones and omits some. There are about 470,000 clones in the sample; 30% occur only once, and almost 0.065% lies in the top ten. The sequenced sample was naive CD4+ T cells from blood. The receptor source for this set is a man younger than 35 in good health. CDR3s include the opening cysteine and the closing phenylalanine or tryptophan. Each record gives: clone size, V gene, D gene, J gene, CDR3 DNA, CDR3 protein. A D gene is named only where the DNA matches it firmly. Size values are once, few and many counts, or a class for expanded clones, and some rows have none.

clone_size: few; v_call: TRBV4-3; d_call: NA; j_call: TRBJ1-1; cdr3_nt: TGCGCCAGCAGCCAAGATTTTGGCGAGGGGGAAGCTTTCTTT; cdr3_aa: CASSQDFGEGEAFF
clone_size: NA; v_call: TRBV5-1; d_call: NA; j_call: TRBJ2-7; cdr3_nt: TGCGCCAGCAGCTTGGGACAGTTCTACGAGCAGTACTTC; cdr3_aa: CASSLGQFYEQYF
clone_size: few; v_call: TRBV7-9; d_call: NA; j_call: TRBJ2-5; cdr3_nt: TGTGCCAGCAGCTCCCTCGGGATTCAAGAGACCCAGTACTTC; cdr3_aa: CASSSLGIQETQYF
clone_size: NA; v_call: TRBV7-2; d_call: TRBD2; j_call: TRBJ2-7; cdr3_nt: TGTGCCAGCAGCTTAGCGACTAGCGACCACGAGCAGTACTTC; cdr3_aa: CASSLATSDHEQYF
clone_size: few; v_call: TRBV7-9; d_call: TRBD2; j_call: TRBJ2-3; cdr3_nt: TGTGCCAGCAGCCCTAGGACTAGGACAGATACGCAGTATTTT; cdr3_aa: CASSPRTRTDTQYF
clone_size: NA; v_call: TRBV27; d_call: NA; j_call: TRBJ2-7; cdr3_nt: TGTGCCAGCAGTTGGAGAAGACAGGGAGGCTACGAGCAGTACTTC; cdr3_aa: CASSWRRQGGYEQYF
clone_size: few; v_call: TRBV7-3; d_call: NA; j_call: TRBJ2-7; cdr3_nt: TGTGCCAGCAGCCCAGGGACATTCGACTCCTACGAGCAGTACTTC; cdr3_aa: CASSPGTFDSYEQYF
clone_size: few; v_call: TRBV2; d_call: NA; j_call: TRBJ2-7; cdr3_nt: TGTGCCAGCAGTGAACTGGGATACGAGCAGTACTTC; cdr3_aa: CASSELGYEQYF
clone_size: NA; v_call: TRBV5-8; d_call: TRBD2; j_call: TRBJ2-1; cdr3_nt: TGTGCCAGCAGCCACACTAGCGACAATGAGCAGTTCTTC; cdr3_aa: CASSHTSDNEQFF
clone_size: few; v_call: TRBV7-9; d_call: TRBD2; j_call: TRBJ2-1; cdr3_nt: TGTGCCAGCAGCTTAGGGCGGGAGCGGGATGAGCAGTTCTTC; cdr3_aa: CASSLGRERDEQFF
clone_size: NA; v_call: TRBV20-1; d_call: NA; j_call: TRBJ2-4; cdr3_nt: TGCAGTGCTAGAGTAGGGGCACTTCAGTACTTC; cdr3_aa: CSARVGALQYF
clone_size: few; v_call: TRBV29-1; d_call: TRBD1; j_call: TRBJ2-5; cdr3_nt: TGCAGCGTTGAAGATCGTTTTTCCCAGGGGGCGCGCCAAGAGACCCAGTACTTC; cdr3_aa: CSVEDRFSQGARQETQYF
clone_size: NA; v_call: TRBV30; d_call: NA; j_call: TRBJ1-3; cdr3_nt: TGTGCCTGGAGTGATTCCAGTCACTCTGGAAACACCATATATTTT; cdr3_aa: CAWSDSSHSGNTIYF
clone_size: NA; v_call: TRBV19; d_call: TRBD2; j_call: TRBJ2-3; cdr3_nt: TGTGCCAGTAGTGCCACTAGCGGGATTACAGATACGCAGTATTTT; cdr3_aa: CASSATSGITDTQYF
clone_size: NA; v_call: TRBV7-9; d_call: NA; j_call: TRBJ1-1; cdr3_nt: TGTGCCAGCAGCTTACAGGGAGGGGACACTGAAGCTTTCTTT; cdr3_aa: CASSLQGGDTEAFF
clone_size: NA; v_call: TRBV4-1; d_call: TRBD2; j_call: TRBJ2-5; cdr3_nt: TGCGCCAGCAGCCAAGATTTGACTAGCGGGAGGGCCGGGGAGACCCAGTACTTC; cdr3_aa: CASSQDLTSGRAGETQYF
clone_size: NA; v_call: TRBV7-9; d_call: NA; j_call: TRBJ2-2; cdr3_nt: TGTGCCAGCAGCGGTCTAAGAACAGGGCCCAGGAACACCGGGGAGCTGTTTTTT; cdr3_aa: CASSGLRTGPRNTGELFF
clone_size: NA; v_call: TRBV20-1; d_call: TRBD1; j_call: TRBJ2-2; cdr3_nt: TGCAGTGCCCAGGGGGTCGGGGAGCTGTTTTTT; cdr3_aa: CSAQGVGELFF
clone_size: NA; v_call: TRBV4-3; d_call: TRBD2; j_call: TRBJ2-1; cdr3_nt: TGCGCCAGCAGCCAAGGGCTGACTAGCGGGACGGAGATACATGAGCAGTTCTTC; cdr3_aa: CASSQGLTSGTEIHEQFF
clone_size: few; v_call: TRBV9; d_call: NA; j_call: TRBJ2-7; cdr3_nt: TGTGCCAGCAGCGTGGCACCCGAGGGTTACGAGCAGTACTTC; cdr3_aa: CASSVAPEGYEQYF
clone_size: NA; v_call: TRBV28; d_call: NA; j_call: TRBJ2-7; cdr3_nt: TGTGCCAGCAGTTTTGATCCAGCAACCTACGAGCAGTACTTC; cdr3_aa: CASSFDPATYEQYF
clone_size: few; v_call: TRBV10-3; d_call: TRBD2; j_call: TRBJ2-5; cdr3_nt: TGTGCCATCAGGGGGACTAGCGGCCAAGAGACCCAGTACTTC; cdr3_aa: CAIRGTSGQETQYF
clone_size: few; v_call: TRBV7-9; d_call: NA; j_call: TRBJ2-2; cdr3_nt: TGTGCCAGCAGACCACAGGGCCCCGGGGAGCTGTTTTTT; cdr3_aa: CASRPQGPGELFF
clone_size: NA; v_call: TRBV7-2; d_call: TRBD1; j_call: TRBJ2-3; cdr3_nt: TGTGCCAGCAGCTTAGGACCAGGGGGCATAGATACGCAGTATTTT; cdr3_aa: CASSLGPGGIDTQYF
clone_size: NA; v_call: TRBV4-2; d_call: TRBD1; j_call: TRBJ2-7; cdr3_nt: TGTGCCAGCAGCCAAGGGGGTTTAAGGGACAGGGCGTACGAGCAGTACTTC; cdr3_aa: CASSQGGLRDRAYEQYF
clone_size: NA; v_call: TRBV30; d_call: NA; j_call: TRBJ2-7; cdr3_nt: TGTGCCTGGACCACCGGGGGCTACGAGCAGTACTTC; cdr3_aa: CAWTTGGYEQYF
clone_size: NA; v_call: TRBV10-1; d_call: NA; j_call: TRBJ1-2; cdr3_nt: TGCGCCAGCAGTGAGCCCGGGCGCGGCTACACCTTC; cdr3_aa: CASSEPGRGYTF
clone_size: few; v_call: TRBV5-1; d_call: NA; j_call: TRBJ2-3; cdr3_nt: TGCGCCAGCAGCTTGGATCCTACGGGGGCAGATACGCAGTATTTT; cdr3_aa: CASSLDPTGADTQYF
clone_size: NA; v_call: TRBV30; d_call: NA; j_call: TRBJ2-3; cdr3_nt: TGTGCCTGGACTAGCGCGGCAACAGATACGCAGTATTTT; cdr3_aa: CAWTSAATDTQYF